Each of the 15 T cell receptor beta chains below was sequenced from the same sample in a study of cytomegalovirus exposure and HLA in healthy donors. Researchers ran the PCR with 60 Vbeta and 13 Jbeta primers. Libraries were prepared by immunoSEQ multiplex PCR; TCRdb keeps only in-frame clonotypes and omits some of them. The sample includes over 200,000 clones, around 88% seen only once; the top ten take roughly 0.99%. Sequencing was done on a sample of PBMCs. The receptors shown here come from a woman between 18 and 29 years old in good health and CMV-seronegative.

This chain joins TRBV6-1 and TRBJ2-7, with D possibly being TRBD1 (6 bases). V was shortened by 6 bases and J by 0 bases, with 12 bases between the two germline ends. Germline loops: CDR1 MNHNS, CDR2 SASEGT. This CDR3 comprises 14 residues. This chain's CDR3 is CASSKGGYSYEQYF. CDR3 nucleotides: TGTGCCAGCAGCAAAGGGGGATACTCCTACGAGCAGTACTTC.

This chain connects TRBV7-3 to TRBJ2-5; 8 bases agree with TRBD2. The CDR3 covers 15 residues. Germline values: CDR1 SGHTA, CDR2 FQGTGA. The trim removed 2 bases at V and 2 bases at J, leaving 4 bases unmatched. The CDR3 spells CASSLRGGVQETQYF. The CDR3, as DNA: TGTGCCAGCAGCTTACGGGGGGGGGTGCAAGAGACCCAGTACTTC.

V gene TRBV6-5 combines with J gene TRBJ2-2; TRBD1 aligns across 10 bases. From germline, CDR1 is MNHEY and CDR2 SVGAGI. The CDR3 loop spans 15 amino acids. After removal of 6 bases from V and 3 bases from J, the junction contained 4 bases not matched to a gene. As DNA, the CDR3 is TGTGCCAGCAGGACCGGGACAGGGGACACCGGGGAGCTGTTTTTT. Translation: CASRTGTGDTGELFF.

V is TRBV6-5 and J is TRBJ2-1; D perhaps matches TRBD2 (5 bases). The CDR3 spans 11 residues. The V and J ends lost 5 bases and 8 bases respectively, with 7 bases between them. Germline V gene lookup returns CDR1 MNHEY and CDR2 SVGAGI. CDR3 region: CASSRLHEQFF. The CDR3 coding sequence is TGTGCCAGCAGTCGACTACATGAGCAGTTCTTC.

The chain employs TRBV6-1 and TRBJ2-1; D uncertain. Germline CDR1 is MNHNS and CDR2 is SASEGT. V was pared by 4 bases and J by 12 bases, with 13 bases between. The CDR3 is 12 amino acids. CDR3 coding DNA: TGTGCCAGCAGTGGGCAGGTACTTTGGCAGTTCTTC. This sequence encodes CASSGQVLWQFF.

This clone was observed a few times. The V gene is TRBV18, the J gene TRBJ2-1, with 10 positions matching TRBD2. CDR1 is KGHSH, CDR2 LQKENI, per germline. The CDR3 covers 17 residues. J was trimmed by 7 bases and V by 5 bases; bases with no gene match: 14. The CDR3 DNA follows: TGTGCCAGCTCAAAAGTTAACCGCGGACTAGCGGATAATGAGCAGTTCTTC. It specifies CASSKVNRGLADNEQFF. The whole variable domain, filled in from reference TRBV18 and TRBJ2-1, reads NAGVMQNPRHLVRRRGQEARLRCSPMKGHSHVYWYRQLPEEGLKFMVYLQKENIIDESGMPKERFSAEFPKEGPSILRIQQVVRGDSAAYFCASSKVNRGLADNEQFFGPGTRLTVL.

The rearrangement links TRBV10-1 to TRBJ2-7, with 9 nucleotides matching TRBD1. Germline trimming cut 4 bases from V and 2 bases from J; bases unmatched to any gene: 12. This CDR3 is built from 17 residues. Germline V lookup: CDR1 WNHNN, CDR2 SYGVQD (reference sequence). The CDR3 bases are TGCGCCAGCAGTGGAGCATCGTCCGGGACAGGGACCTACGAGCAGTACTTC. It yields the protein CASSGASSGTGTYEQYF.

This chain uses TRBV6-5 with TRBJ1-2, with 8 positions matching TRBD1. This CDR3 spans 14 amino acids. The trim removed 2 bases at V and 7 bases at J, leaving 6 bases unmatched. The germline V gene has CDR1 MNHEY and CDR2 SVGAGI. CDR3 nucleotide sequence: TGTGCCAGCAGTTACGACAGGGGTTCCGGTGGCTACACCTTC. It specifies CASSYDRGSGGYTF.

The gene calls are TRBV7-2 and TRBJ2-3, with 11 bases aligning to TRBD2. Losses at the gene ends were 0 bases for V and 8 bases for J; bases not matched to a gene: 13. Germline lookup yields CDR1 SGHTA and CDR2 FQGNSA. This CDR3 region has 18 residues. CDR3: CASSLAPGSSGGFGTQYF. The DNA for the CDR3 is TGTGCCAGCAGCTTAGCTCCTGGGTCTAGCGGGGGGTTCGGTACGCAGTATTTT.

This clone was seen a handful of times. The rearrangement links TRBV2 to TRBJ2-7; a possible D gene is TRBD2 (5 bases). V lost 8 bases to trimming and J lost 5 bases, with 7 bases between them. Germline lookup yields CDR1 SNHLY and CDR2 FYNNEI. The CDR3 consists of 10 residues. The CDR3 coding sequence is TGTGCCAGCCGAGGGAACGAGCAGTACTTC. Translation: CASRGNEQYF.

V and J are TRBV5-5 and TRBJ1-4; 9 bases line up with TRBD1. After removal of 3 bases from V and 2 bases from J, the junction contained 8 bases not matched to a gene. The CDR3 extends over 17 amino acids. Germline lookup yields CDR1 SGHKS and CDR2 YYEKEE (reference sequence). The CDR3 spells CASSSGQGINTNEKLFF. The CDR3 region has the DNA TGTGCCAGCAGCTCGGGACAGGGTATAAATACTAATGAAAAACTGTTTTTT.

The chain combines TRBV11-2 with TRBJ1-1; D is unclear. The CDR3 consists of 12 residues. Trimming removed 1 base at V and 7 bases at J, with 7 bases between. Per the germline V gene, CDR1 is SGHAT and CDR2 is FQNNGV. For the CDR3, the DNA is TGTGCCAGCAGCTTAGGCGTCTTTGAAGCTTTCTTT. Translation gives CASSLGVFEAFF.

V and J are TRBV5-5 and TRBJ1-1; no clear D. There are 15 residues in the CDR3. V gave up 4 bases and J gave up 3 bases, with 16 bases separating them. CDR1 is SGHKS and CDR2 is YYEKEE in the germline V gene (reference sequence). CDR3 loop: CASSRSPNSDTEAFF. The CDR3 bases are TGTGCCAGCAGCCGGAGTCCCAACTCGGACACTGAAGCTTTCTTT. The whole variable domain, remainder taken from reference TRBV5-5 and TRBJ1-1, is DAGVTQSPTHLIKTRGQQVTLRCSPISGHKSVSWYQQVLGQGPQFIFQYYEKEERGRGNFPDRFSARQFPNYSSELNVNALLLGDSALYLCASSRSPNSDTEAFFGQGTRLTVV.

The chain joins TRBV7-2 to TRBJ1-1; D not resolved. Between the trimmed V and J ends, which lost 1 base and 0 bases, there was a span of 9 bases. The CDR3 covers 15 residues. Per the germline V gene, CDR1 is SGHTA and CDR2 is FQGNSA. The CDR3: CASSLGQAMNTEAFF. For the CDR3, the DNA is TGTGCCAGCAGCTTAGGGCAGGCGATGAACACTGAAGCTTTCTTT.

The chain carries TRBV7-8 and TRBJ2-1, with TRBD2 as a possible D gene (6 bases). Germline CDR1 SGHVS, CDR2 FQNEAQ. This CDR3 spans 15 amino acids. Trimming cost V 5 bases and J 5 bases, with 16 bases left between them. As DNA, the CDR3 is TGTGCCAGCAGCCCACCGGGACTCCTGAACAATGAGCAGTTCTTC. Residues: CASSPPGLLNNEQFF.